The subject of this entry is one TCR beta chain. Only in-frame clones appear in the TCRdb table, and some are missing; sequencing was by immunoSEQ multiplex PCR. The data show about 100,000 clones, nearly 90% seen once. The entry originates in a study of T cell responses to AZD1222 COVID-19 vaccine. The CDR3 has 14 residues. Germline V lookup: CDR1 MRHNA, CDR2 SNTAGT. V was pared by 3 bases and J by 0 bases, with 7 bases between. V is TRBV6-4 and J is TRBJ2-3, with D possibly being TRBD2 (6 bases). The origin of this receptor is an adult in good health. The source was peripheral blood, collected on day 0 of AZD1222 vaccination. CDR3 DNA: TGTGCCAGCAGTGAGCGGGGAAGCACAGATACGCAGTATTTT. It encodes CASSERGSTDTQYF.